A single sample gave rise to the 18 T cell receptor beta chains below, sequenced in a study of cytomegalovirus exposure and HLA in healthy donors. TCRdb's copy holds only in-frame clones and misses some; the assay was immunoSEQ multiplex PCR. The sample records roughly 100,000 clones, less than 90% being singletons. The source material was PBMCs. These TCRs come from a woman under 30 in good health and CMV-seropositive.

This clone was found a few times. The CDR3 DNA reads as TGTGCCAGCAGTTACTCCGGGGGTGAAAAACTGTTTTTT. It specifies CASSYSGGEKLFF. This chain links TRBV6-5 with TRBJ1-4, with D possibly TRBD1 on 5 matching bases. CDR3 length equals 13 residues. CDR1 MNHEY and CDR2 SVGAGI come from the germline V gene. The V end was cut by 0 bases, the J end by 7 bases, with 6 bases between.

The chain has TRBV6-1 and TRBJ1-4; D may be TRBD1 (5 bases). Trimming stripped 4 bases from V and 8 bases from J, with 14 bases between. This CDR3 region has 14 residues. Germline loops: CDR1 MNHNS, CDR2 SASEGT. DNA of the CDR3: TGTGCCAGCAGTGCCACCCCGGGGGAGGAAAAACTGTTTTTT. Its protein is CASSATPGEEKLFF.

As for this clone: Relative to the germline gene, one junction end is altered; a read error may explain this. The V and J genes are TRBV2 and TRBJ2-3; the D gene is possibly TRBD1 (6 bases). The CDR3 loop spans 13 amino acids. CDR1 SNHLY and CDR2 FYNNEI come from the germline V gene. Here the CDR3 DNA reads TGTGCCAGCAGTGGTCCAGGGGAAGATCCGCAGTATTTT. It yields the protein CASSGPGEDPQYF.

The rearrangement joins TRBV28 to TRBJ1-5, with 7 bases that match TRBD1. The CDR3 sequence is 15 residues long. Losses at the gene ends were 4 bases for V and 1 base for J; bases not matched to a gene: 4. Germline-derived CDR1 and CDR2 are MDHEN and SYDVKM. CDR3 region: CASSYRQGSNQPQHF. Here the CDR3 DNA reads TGTGCCAGCAGTTACCGACAGGGCAGCAATCAGCCCCAGCATTTT.

The J gene is TRBJ2-1, the V gene TRBV27; 7 nucleotides match TRBD1. Per the germline V gene, CDR1 is MNHEY and CDR2 is SMNVEV (reference sequence). The length of the CDR3 is 16 residues. V shed 0 bases, J shed 2 bases, and the junction held 4 bases outside the gene matches. The CDR3 region is CASSLSFQGAYNEQFF. DNA for the CDR3: TGTGCCAGCAGTTTATCGTTTCAGGGGGCCTACAATGAGCAGTTCTTC.

The rearrangement uses TRBV18 and TRBJ1-6; no definite D call. V was cut by 3 bases and J by 5 bases, with 11 bases left in between. This CDR3 has 15 amino acids. The germline V gene has CDR1 KGHSH and CDR2 LQKENI. In nucleotides, the CDR3 is TGTGCCAGCTCACCGTCGGGAAGGGATAATTCACCCCTCCACTTT. It yields the protein CASSPSGRDNSPLHF.

As for this clone: Sequence at one end of the junction differs from germline and may be a read error. The chain has TRBV7-7 and TRBJ2-5, with a tentative D call TRBD1 (7 bases). Germline V gene lookup returns CDR1 SSHAT and CDR2 FNYEAQ (reference sequence). This CDR3 contains 14 residues. DNA for the CDR3: TGTGCTAGCAGCTTAGGAGGGGGCGTAGAGACCCAGTACTTC. Translating gives CASSLGGGVETQYF. The variable domain in full, completed from reference TRBV7-7 and TRBJ2-5, reads GAGVSQSPRYKVTKRGQDVTLRCDPISSHATLYWYQQALGQGPEFLTYFNYEAQPDKSGLPSDRFSAERPEGSISTLTIQRTEQRDSAMYRCASSLGGGVETQYFGPGTRLLVL.

The V and J genes are TRBV5-1 and TRBJ2-2; D call uncertain. The V gene's germline CDR1 is SGHRS and CDR2 YFSETQ. V shed 1 base and J shed 9 bases, with 19 bases lying between them. The CDR3 extends over 16 amino acids. The CDR3 reads CASSLRLIETSRELFF. The DNA of the CDR3 is TGCGCCAGCAGCTTGCGGCTTATAGAGACTTCGCGGGAGCTGTTTTTT.

The V and J genes are TRBV2 and TRBJ2-3; perhaps TRBD2 as D (6 bases). V lost 6 bases and J 0 bases, leaving 16 bases between the germline ends. The CDR3 contains 16 residues. Germline loops: CDR1 SNHLY, CDR2 FYNNEI. The CDR3 coding sequence is TGTGCCAGCAGGAAGGGGCGGGGAACTAGCACAGATACGCAGTATTTT. Protein product: CASRKGRGTSTDTQYF. Using reference TRBV2 and TRBJ2-3 for the parts outside the CDR3, the full variable domain is EPEVTQTPSHQVTQMGQEVILRCVPISNHLYFYWYRQILGQKVEFLVSFYNNEISEKSEIFDDQFSVERPDGSNFTLKIRSTKLEDSAMYFCASRKGRGTSTDTQYFGPGTRLTVL.

V gene TRBV27 combines with J gene TRBJ1-6, with D maybe TRBD1 (6 bases). Germline assignment: CDR1 MNHEY and CDR2 SMNVEV (reference sequence). With 6 bases removed from V and 14 bases from J, the gap between germline ends came to 17 bases. The CDR3 totals 13 residues. The CDR3 coding sequence is TGTGCCAGCAGCCTCGGACAGCCTGCGGCCCTCCACTTT. Its protein product is CASSLGQPAALHF.

The chain carries TRBV4-1 and TRBJ2-6; D gene uncertain. The germline V and J ends were trimmed by 1 base and 3 bases, with 7 bases remaining between them. CDR1 and CDR2 from the germline V gene are MGHRA and YSYEKL. This CDR3 has 15 amino acids. The CDR3 region is CASSQVAFGANVLTF. For the CDR3, the DNA is TGCGCCAGCAGCCAAGTAGCATTTGGGGCCAACGTCCTGACTTTC.

J is TRBJ1-2 and V is TRBV13; 9 nucleotides agree with TRBD1. The germline V gene encodes CDR1 PRHDT and CDR2 FYEKMQ (reference sequence). This CDR3 has 15 amino acids. V shed 5 bases, J shed 3 bases, and the junction held 7 bases outside the gene matches. In DNA form, the CDR3 reads TGTGCCAGCAGCGCACAAACAGGGGGCCACTATGGCTACACCTTC. Protein: CASSAQTGGHYGYTF.

The V and J genes are TRBV19 and TRBJ1-4; TRBD1 agrees at 7 bases. CDR1 is LNHDA, CDR2 SQIVND, per germline (reference sequence). The V segment lost 5 bases and the J segment 8 bases; nucleotides outside the gene matches: 8. The CDR3 is made up of 14 amino acids. Written as DNA, the CDR3 is TGTGCCAGTAGTTCGCGACAGGGAAAAGAAAAACTGTTTTTT. Encoded protein: CASSSRQGKEKLFF.

The sample holds one count of this clone. In DNA form, the CDR3 reads TGCGCCAGCAGCTTCAGACAGACGATAGGCACTGAAGCTTTCTTT. It is translated as CASSFRQTIGTEAFF. The chain is built from TRBV4-1 and TRBJ1-1; TRBD1 might be the D (5 bases). The CDR3 length is 15 residues. V was cut by 5 bases and J by 4 bases, with 17 bases left in between. Germline CDR1 and CDR2: MGHRA and YSYEKL.

The rearrangement uses TRBV5-5 and TRBJ2-7; D perhaps matches TRBD2 (6 bases). The CDR3 covers 14 residues. The germline CDR1 and CDR2 sequences are SGHKS and YYEKEE (reference sequence). Trimming removed 0 bases at V and 7 bases at J, with 14 bases between. The CDR3 reads CASSLGGVGREQYF. In DNA, the CDR3 is TGTGCCAGCAGCTTGGGGGGGGTCGGCAGGGAGCAGTACTTC.

The rearrangement uses TRBV6-5 and TRBJ1-1, with no clear D. The germline V and J ends were trimmed by 2 bases and 4 bases, with 8 bases remaining between them. Germline assignment: CDR1 MNHEY and CDR2 SVGAGI. This CDR3 contains 13 residues. The CDR3 protein is CASSYDSGTEAFF. CDR3 nucleotides: TGTGCCAGCAGTTACGACTCTGGCACTGAAGCTTTCTTT.

This chain connects TRBV27 to TRBJ1-4, with D possibly matching TRBD1 (5 bases). The CDR3 runs 19 residues. Germline V gene sequence: CDR1 MNHEY, CDR2 SMNVEV (reference sequence). The ends were cut back, 3 bases at V and 1 base at J, with 21 bases in the middle. DNA of the CDR3: TGTGCCAGCAGTTTCCACAGGATAGGGTTTATAGGAACTAATGAAAAACTGTTTTTT. It translates to CASSFHRIGFIGTNEKLFF.

V gene TRBV5-4 combines with J gene TRBJ2-3; 8 nucleotides agree with TRBD1. The germline CDR1 and CDR2 sequences are SGHNT and YYREEE (reference sequence). CDR3 size: 15 residues. Unmatched junction bases numbered 10, after V lost 4 bases and J lost 6 bases. In nucleotides, the CDR3 is TGTGCCAGCAGCGATCCCGGGACAGGATCTGATACGCAGTATTTT. It encodes CASSDPGTGSDTQYF.